This TCR beta chain was found in a study of T cell repertoires in cytomegalovirus infection. This clonotype was found once. MiXCR, run by TCRdb on the reads, gives a single entry per CDR3 protein. This table holds 740,000 or so distinct CDR3 sequences, 35% to 45% found once. CDR3 length: 15 residues. The V end was cut by 2 bases, the J end by 7 bases, with 12 bases between. CDR1 is SNHLY, CDR2 FYNNEI, per germline. Sequenced: PBMCs. The J gene is TRBJ1-6, the V gene TRBV2; D ambiguous. The sequence derives from a human donor in good health (CMV status not recorded). Some clones in this sample may be carry-over from other donors' samples. The CDR3 protein is CASSERWGGNSPLHF. In nucleotides, the CDR3 is TGTGCCAGCAGTGAAAGGTGGGGAGGGAATTCACCCCTCCACTTT. The full variable domain, completed using reference TRBV2 and TRBJ1-6, is EPEVTQTPSHQVTQMGQEVILRCVPISNHLYFYWYRQILGQKVEFLVSFYNNEISEKSEIFDDQFSVERPDGSNFTLKIRSTKLEDSAMYFCASSERWGGNSPLHFGNGTRLTVT.